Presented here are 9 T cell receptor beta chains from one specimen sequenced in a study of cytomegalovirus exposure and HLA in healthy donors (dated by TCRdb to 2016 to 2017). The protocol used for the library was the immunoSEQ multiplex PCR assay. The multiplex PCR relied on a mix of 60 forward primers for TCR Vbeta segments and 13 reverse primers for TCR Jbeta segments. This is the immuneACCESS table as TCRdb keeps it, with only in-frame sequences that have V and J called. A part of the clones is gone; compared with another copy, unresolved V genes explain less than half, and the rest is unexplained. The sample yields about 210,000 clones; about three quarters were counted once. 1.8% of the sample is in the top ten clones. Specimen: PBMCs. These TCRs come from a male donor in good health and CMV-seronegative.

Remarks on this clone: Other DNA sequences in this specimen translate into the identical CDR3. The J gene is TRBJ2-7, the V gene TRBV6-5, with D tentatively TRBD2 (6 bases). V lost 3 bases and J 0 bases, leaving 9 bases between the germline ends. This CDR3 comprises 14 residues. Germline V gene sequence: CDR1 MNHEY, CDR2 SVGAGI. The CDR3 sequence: CASSYGGTSYEQYF. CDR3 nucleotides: TGTGCCAGCAGTTATGGGGGGACCTCCTACGAGCAGTACTTC.

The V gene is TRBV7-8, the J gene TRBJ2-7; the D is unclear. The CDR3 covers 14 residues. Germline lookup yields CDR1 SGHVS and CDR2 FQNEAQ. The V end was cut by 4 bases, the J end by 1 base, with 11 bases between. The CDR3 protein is CASSSRLSSYEQYF. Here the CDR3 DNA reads TGTGCCAGCAGCTCCAGACTGTCTTCCTACGAGCAGTACTTC.

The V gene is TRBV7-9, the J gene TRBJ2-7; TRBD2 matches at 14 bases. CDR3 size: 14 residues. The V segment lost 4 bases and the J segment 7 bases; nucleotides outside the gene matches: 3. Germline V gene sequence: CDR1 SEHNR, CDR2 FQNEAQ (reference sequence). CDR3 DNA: TGTGCCAGCAGCTCCGGGACTAGCGGGAGTGAGCAGTACTTC. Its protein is CASSSGTSGSEQYF.

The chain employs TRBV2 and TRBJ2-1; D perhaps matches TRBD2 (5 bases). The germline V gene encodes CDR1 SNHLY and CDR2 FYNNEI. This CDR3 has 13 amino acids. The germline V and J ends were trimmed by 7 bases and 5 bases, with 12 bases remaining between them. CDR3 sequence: CASMWSGNNEQFF. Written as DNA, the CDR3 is TGTGCCAGCATGTGGTCCGGGAACAATGAGCAGTTCTTC.

In DNA form, the CDR3 reads TGTGCCAGCAGCTTGGACAGGACCGGGGAGCTGTTTTTT. Translation: CASSLDRTGELFF. The chain joins TRBV5-4 to TRBJ2-2; a possible D gene is TRBD1 (5 bases). CDR1 and CDR2 (germline): SGHNT, YYREEE (reference sequence). The V end was cut by 0 bases, the J end by 5 bases, with 5 bases between. This CDR3 comprises 13 residues.

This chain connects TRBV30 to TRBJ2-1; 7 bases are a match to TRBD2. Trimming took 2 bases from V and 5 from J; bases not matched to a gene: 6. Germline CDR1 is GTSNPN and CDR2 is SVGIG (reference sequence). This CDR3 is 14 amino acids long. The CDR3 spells CAWSQGLVNNEQFF. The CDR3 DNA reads TGTGCCTGGAGTCAAGGACTAGTTAACAATGAGCAGTTCTTC.

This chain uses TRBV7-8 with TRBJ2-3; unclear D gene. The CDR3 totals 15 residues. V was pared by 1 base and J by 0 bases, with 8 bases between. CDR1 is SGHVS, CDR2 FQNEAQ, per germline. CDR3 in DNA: TGTGCCAGCAGCTTAGTCGGGTCTAGCACAGATACGCAGTATTTT. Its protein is CASSLVGSSTDTQYF. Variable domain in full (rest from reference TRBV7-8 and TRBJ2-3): GAGVSQSPRYKVAKRGQDVALRCDPISGHVSLFWYQQALGQGPEFLTYFQNEAQLDKSGLPSDRFFAERPEGSVSTLKIQRTQQEDSAVYLCASSLVGSSTDTQYFGPGTRLTVL.

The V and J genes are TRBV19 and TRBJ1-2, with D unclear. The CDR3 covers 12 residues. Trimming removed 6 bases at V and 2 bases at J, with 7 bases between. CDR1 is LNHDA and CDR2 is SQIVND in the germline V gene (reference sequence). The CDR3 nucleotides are TGTGCCAGTAGGACGGGAAACTATGGCTACACCTTC. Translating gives CASRTGNYGYTF.

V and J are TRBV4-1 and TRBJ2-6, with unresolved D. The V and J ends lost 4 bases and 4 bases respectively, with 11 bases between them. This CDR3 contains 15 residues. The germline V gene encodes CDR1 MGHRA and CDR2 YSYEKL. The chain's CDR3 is CASSRHATGANVLTF. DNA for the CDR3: TGCGCCAGCAGCCGCCACGCGACAGGGGCCAACGTCCTGACTTTC.